These 13 T cell receptor beta chains came from one sample sequenced in a study of blood T cell repertoires in COVID-19. Repertoires were generated with immunoSEQ multiplex PCR, while TCRdb's copy carries only in-frame clones and drops some. Altogether roughly 180,000 clones are present, 85% to 95% being singletons, with the ten largest covering roughly 0.76%. The sample taken for sequencing was peripheral blood. The origin of the receptors is a man younger than 40 with COVID-19, enrolled during active disease.

The genes are TRBV6-5 and TRBJ1-1; tentative D call: TRBD1 (6 bases). The germline V gene encodes CDR1 MNHEY and CDR2 SVGAGI. Trimming took off 8 bases at V and 1 base at J, with 11 bases between the two ends. The CDR3 sequence is 13 residues long. Here the CDR3 DNA reads TGTGCCAGCGGAAGGGGGGGGAACACTGAAGCTTTCTTT. Residues: CASGRGGNTEAFF.

The chain joins TRBV5-4 to TRBJ2-1; TRBD2 matches at 9 bases. Germline V gene sequence: CDR1 SGHNT, CDR2 YYREEE (reference sequence). The CDR3 is made up of 15 amino acids. Germline trimming cut 4 bases from V and 1 base from J; bases unmatched to any gene: 3. The CDR3 spells CASSLTSGSYNEQFF. The CDR3 DNA reads TGTGCCAGCAGCCTTACTAGCGGGTCCTACAATGAGCAGTTCTTC.

This clone showed up just once. For the CDR3, the DNA is TGCAGCGTTCTGGACACCTACACTGAAGCTTTCTTT. This gives the protein CSVLDTYTEAFF. The V gene is TRBV29-1, the J gene TRBJ1-1, with D tentatively TRBD1 (5 bases). This CDR3 region has 12 residues. Germline CDR1 reads SQVTM; CDR2 reads ANQGSEA. Trimming left V 5 bases short and J 3 bases short, with 10 bases between.

This chain joins TRBV27 and TRBJ1-1, with D maybe TRBD1 (6 bases). The CDR3 is 14 amino acids. The ends were cut back, 3 bases at V and 1 base at J, with 9 bases in the middle. CDR1 and CDR2 (germline): MNHEY, SMNVEV (reference sequence). CDR3 DNA: TGTGCCAGCAGTTTTCAGGGGACGAACACTGAAGCTTTCTTT. This encodes CASSFQGTNTEAFF.

The DNA for the CDR3 is TGCAGCGTGCAGACACGGGGGAATGAAAAACTGTTTTTT. Its translation is CSVQTRGNEKLFF. The rearrangement joins TRBV29-1 to TRBJ1-4; possibly TRBD1 for D (5 bases). The CDR3 consists of 13 residues. The germline gives CDR1 SQVTM, CDR2 ANQGSEA. V lost 6 bases and J lost 5, with 13 bases in between.

The rearrangement joins TRBV6-5 to TRBJ1-6, with D possibly being TRBD1 (6 bases). The CDR3 extends over 14 amino acids. V was shortened by 7 bases and J by 7 bases, with 14 bases between the two germline ends. Germline CDR1 and CDR2: MNHEY and SVGAGI. The CDR3, as DNA: TGTGCCAGCAAACTCAGGACAGTAAATTCACCCCTCCACTTT. It yields the protein CASKLRTVNSPLHF.

The rearrangement uses TRBV24-1 and TRBJ1-1; 9 nucleotides agree with TRBD1. CDR3 size: 14 residues. Germline V lookup: CDR1 KGHDR, CDR2 SFDVKD. V shed 7 bases, J shed 6 bases, and the junction held 8 bases outside the gene matches. This CDR3 is CATRLGQGEAEAFF. Here the CDR3 DNA reads TGTGCCACCAGGTTGGGACAGGGTGAGGCTGAAGCTTTCTTT.

The table lists this clone with a count of one. The V call is TRBV2, the J call TRBJ2-6; D not resolved. The V and J ends lost 2 bases and 0 bases respectively, with 8 bases between them. CDR1 and CDR2 (germline): SNHLY, FYNNEI. The CDR3 totals 16 residues. CDR3 DNA: TGTGCCAGCAGTGAATCTGTCCCCTCTGGGGCCAACGTCCTGACTTTC. Amino acids: CASSESVPSGANVLTF.

The chain joins TRBV5-1 to TRBJ2-3; D is undetermined. The germline CDR1 and CDR2 sequences are SGHRS and YFSETQ. This CDR3 region has 15 residues. V was pared by 2 bases and J by 6 bases, with 16 bases between. In DNA, the CDR3 is TGCGCCAGCAGCTTAGCTACCCAGAGAGGCGATACGCAGTATTTT. Its translation: CASSLATQRGDTQYF.

The J gene is TRBJ1-1, the V gene TRBV5-6; maybe TRBD1 (5 bases). The CDR3 consists of 15 residues. Germline V CDR1 and CDR2: SGHDT, YYEEEE. V gave up 0 bases and J gave up 1 base, with 10 bases separating them. In DNA, the CDR3 is TGTGCCAGCAGCTTGGGACAGACCCAGAACACTGAAGCTTTCTTT. Protein sequence: CASSLGQTQNTEAFF. Full variable domain (missing parts from reference TRBV5-6 and TRBJ1-1): DAGVTQSPTHLIKTRGQQVTLRCSPKSGHDTVSWYQQALGQGPQFIFQYYEEEERQRGNFPDRFSGHQFPNYSSELNVNALLLGDSALYLCASSLGQTQNTEAFFGQGTRLTVV.

The chain recombines TRBV5-1 with TRBJ1-1, with D tentatively TRBD1 (6 bases). V was pared by 4 bases and J by 4 bases, with 14 bases between. This CDR3 is 14 amino acids long. Per germline, CDR1 SGHRS and CDR2 YFSETQ. CDR3 sequence reads: CASSTPGVFTEAFF. The CDR3 DNA sequence: TGCGCCAGCAGCACACCAGGGGTTTTCACTGAAGCTTTCTTT. The full variable domain, with the rest looked up from reference TRBV5-1 and TRBJ1-1, is KAGVTQTPRYLIKTRGQQVTLSCSPISGHRSVSWYQQTPGQGLQFLFEYFSETQRNKGNFPGRFSGRQFSNSRSEMNVSTLELGDSALYLCASSTPGVFTEAFFGQGTRLTVV.

The J gene is TRBJ2-3, the V gene TRBV3-1 (or the pseudogene TRBV3-2); 7 bases are shared with TRBD2. V shed 0 bases and J 4 bases; nucleotides not matched to a gene: 7. Per germline, CDR1 LGHDT and CDR2 YNNKEL (reference sequence). The CDR3 contains 16 residues. Here the CDR3 reads CASSQDPGLPSDTQYF. The CDR3 nucleotides read TGTGCCAGCAGCCAAGATCCGGGACTACCCTCAGATACGCAGTATTTT.

This chain connects TRBV6-6 to TRBJ2-3; possible D gene TRBD2, 6 bases. Trimming pared 7 bases from V and 1 base from J, leaving 9 bases between. The CDR3 is 13 residues long. The germline V gene encodes CDR1 MNHNY and CDR2 SVGAGI (reference sequence). The CDR3 DNA reads as TGTGCCAGCAAAGCTAGCGGCACAGATACGCAGTATTTT. Residues: CASKASGTDTQYF.